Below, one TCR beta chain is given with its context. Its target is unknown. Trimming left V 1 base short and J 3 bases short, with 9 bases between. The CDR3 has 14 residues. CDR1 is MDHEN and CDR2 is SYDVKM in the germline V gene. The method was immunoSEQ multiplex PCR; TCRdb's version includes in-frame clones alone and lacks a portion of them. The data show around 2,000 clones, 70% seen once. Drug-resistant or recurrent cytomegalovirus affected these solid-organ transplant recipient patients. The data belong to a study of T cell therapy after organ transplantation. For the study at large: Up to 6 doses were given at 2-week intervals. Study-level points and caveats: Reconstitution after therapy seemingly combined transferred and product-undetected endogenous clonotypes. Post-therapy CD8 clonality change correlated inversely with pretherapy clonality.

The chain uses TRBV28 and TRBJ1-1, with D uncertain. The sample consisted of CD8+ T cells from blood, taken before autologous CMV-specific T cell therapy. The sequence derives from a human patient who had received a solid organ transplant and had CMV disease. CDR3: CASSLSTGYTEAFF. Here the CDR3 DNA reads TGTGCCAGCAGTTTATCGACGGGTTACACTGAAGCTTTCTTT.